The 11 T cell receptor beta chains below come from one sample, sequenced in a study of cytomegalovirus exposure and HLA in healthy donors. Primers: 60 Vbeta forward and 13 Jbeta reverse. TCRdb keeps only in-frame clones here, not all; method: immunoSEQ multiplex PCR. The sample carries under 200,000 clones, about four fifths recorded once. The material sequenced was PBMCs. The receptors derive from a woman between 50 and 59 years old in good health and CMV-seronegative.

The DNA of the CDR3 is TGTGCCAGCAGTGGTCGGGGTATTGGGTACGAGCAGTACTTC. Translating it yields CASSGRGIGYEQYF. V gene TRBV2 combines with J gene TRBJ2-7; D possibly corresponds to TRBD2 (5 bases). This CDR3 spans 14 amino acids. V was cut by 4 bases and J by 4 bases, with 14 bases left in between. CDR1 is SNHLY and CDR2 is FYNNEI in the germline V gene.

This clone occurred a few times. The chain combines TRBV6-1 with TRBJ1-2; D gene ambiguous. This CDR3 is 14 amino acids long. Germline CDR1 reads MNHNS; CDR2 reads SASEGT. Trimming took off 6 bases at V and 3 bases at J, with 14 bases between the two ends. The DNA of the CDR3 is TGTGCCAGCAGGTCCGGGATCTGGGACTATGGCTACACCTTC. Protein product: CASRSGIWDYGYTF.

The chain combines TRBV27 with TRBJ1-1, with D uncertain. This CDR3 has 13 residues. CDR1 and CDR2 from the germline V gene are MNHEY and SMNVEV (reference sequence). Between the trimmed V and J ends, which lost 3 bases and 3 bases, there was a span of 8 bases. The CDR3 sequence is CASSFNGDTEAFF. CDR3 sequence (DNA): TGTGCCAGCAGTTTCAACGGAGACACTGAAGCTTTCTTT.

The rearrangement uses TRBV14 and TRBJ2-3; TRBD2 might be the D (5 bases). The CDR3 is made up of 11 amino acids. Germline V gene data show CDR1 as SGHDN and CDR2 as FVKESK. The V and J ends lost 5 bases and 8 bases respectively, with 8 bases between them. The CDR3 DNA sequence: TGTGCCAGCAGCTCAAGCGGTACGCAGTATTTT. Protein: CASSSSGTQYF.

The genes are TRBV2 and TRBJ2-5; 7 bases match TRBD2. The germline gives CDR1 SNHLY, CDR2 FYNNEI. The V gene end was trimmed by 6 bases and the J gene end by 7 bases; junction bases not matched to a gene: 14. This CDR3 is 15 amino acids long. The CDR3 loop is CASRESPGTMGTQYF. The CDR3 coding sequence is TGTGCCAGCAGGGAAAGTCCCGGGACTATGGGGACCCAGTACTTC.

This clone occurred once. V is TRBV2 and J is TRBJ2-5; 11 bases align to TRBD2. The V segment lost 6 bases and the J segment 7 bases; nucleotides outside the gene matches: 13. The CDR3 contains 16 residues. CDR1 SNHLY and CDR2 FYNNEI come from the germline V gene. The DNA of the CDR3 is TGTGCCAGCAGATCCGGGACTAGCGGTGACCTTCGGACCCAGTACTTC. It translates to CASRSGTSGDLRTQYF.

CDR3 amino acids: CASRETGNTYEQYF. The CDR3 nucleotides read TGTGCCAGCAGGGAGACAGGGAACACCTACGAGCAGTACTTC. The rearrangement links TRBV28 to TRBJ2-7; 7 nucleotides align to TRBD1. There are 14 residues in the CDR3. CDR1 is MDHEN and CDR2 is SYDVKM in the germline V gene. V was clipped by 6 bases and J by 2 bases; unmatched bases: 7.

The rearrangement links TRBV9 to TRBJ2-3; 8 bases fit TRBD1. V lost 6 bases, J lost 7 bases, and 13 bases stayed unmatched. This CDR3 is 15 amino acids long. The germline CDR1 and CDR2 sequences are SGDLS and YYNGEE. The CDR3 region has the DNA TGTGCCAGCACCCAAGGCCTGCAGGGGGCAAATACGCAGTATTTT. It encodes CASTQGLQGANTQYF. The full variable domain, in which reference TRBV9 and TRBJ2-3 provide the parts outside the CDR3, is DSGVTQTPKHLITATGQRVTLRCSPRSGDLSVYWYQQSLDQGLQFLIQYYNGEERAKGNILERFSAQQFPDLHSELNLSSLELGDSALYFCASTQGLQGANTQYFGPGTRLTVL.

The V and J genes are TRBV6-6 and TRBJ2-1, with 7 bases aligning to TRBD2. Germline lookup yields CDR1 MNHNY and CDR2 SVGAGI (reference sequence). Trimming took 5 bases from V and 6 from J; bases not matched to a gene: 10. The CDR3 loop spans 15 amino acids. DNA for the CDR3: TGTGCCAGCAGTCAGCTAGCGGCCTTGGGCAATGAGCAGTTCTTC. Encoded protein: CASSQLAALGNEQFF.

The rearrangement links TRBV5-4 to TRBJ2-7; no clear D gene. Germline V gene data show CDR1 as SGHNT and CDR2 as YYREEE (reference sequence). The CDR3 extends over 15 amino acids. Trimming removed 4 bases from V and 3 bases from J, with 17 bases in between. CDR3 sequence reads: CASSKVVARNYEQYF. As DNA, the CDR3 is TGTGCCAGCAGCAAGGTAGTTGCCAGGAACTACGAGCAGTACTTC.

This chain connects TRBV7-2 to TRBJ2-4; maybe TRBD1 (6 bases). The CDR3 length is 12 residues. Trimming stripped 2 bases from V and 7 bases from J, with 6 bases between. CDR1 SGHTA and CDR2 FQGNSA come from the germline V gene. The CDR3 DNA reads TGTGCCAGCAGCTTAAGGGGGAACATTCAGTACTTC. It yields the protein CASSLRGNIQYF.